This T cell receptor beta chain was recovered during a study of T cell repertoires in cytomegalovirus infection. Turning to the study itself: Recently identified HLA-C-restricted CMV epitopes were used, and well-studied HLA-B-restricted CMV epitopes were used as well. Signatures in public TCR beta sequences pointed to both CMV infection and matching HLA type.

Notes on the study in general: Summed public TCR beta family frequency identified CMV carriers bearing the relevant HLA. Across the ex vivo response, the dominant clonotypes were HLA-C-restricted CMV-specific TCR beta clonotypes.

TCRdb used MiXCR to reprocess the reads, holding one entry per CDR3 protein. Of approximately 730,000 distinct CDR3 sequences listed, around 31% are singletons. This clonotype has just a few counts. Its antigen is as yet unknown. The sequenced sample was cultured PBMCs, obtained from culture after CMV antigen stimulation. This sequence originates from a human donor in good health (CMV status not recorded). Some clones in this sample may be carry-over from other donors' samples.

The DNA for the CDR3 is TGTGCCAGCAGCCCGGACCCGGCTGACGGCTACACCTTC. Its protein product is CASSPDPADGYTF. J is TRBJ1-2 and V is TRBV7-6; no definite D call. The CDR3 has 13 residues. The germline V gene has CDR1 SGHVS and CDR2 FNYEAQ. Trimming pared 5 bases from V and 8 bases from J, leaving 15 bases between.